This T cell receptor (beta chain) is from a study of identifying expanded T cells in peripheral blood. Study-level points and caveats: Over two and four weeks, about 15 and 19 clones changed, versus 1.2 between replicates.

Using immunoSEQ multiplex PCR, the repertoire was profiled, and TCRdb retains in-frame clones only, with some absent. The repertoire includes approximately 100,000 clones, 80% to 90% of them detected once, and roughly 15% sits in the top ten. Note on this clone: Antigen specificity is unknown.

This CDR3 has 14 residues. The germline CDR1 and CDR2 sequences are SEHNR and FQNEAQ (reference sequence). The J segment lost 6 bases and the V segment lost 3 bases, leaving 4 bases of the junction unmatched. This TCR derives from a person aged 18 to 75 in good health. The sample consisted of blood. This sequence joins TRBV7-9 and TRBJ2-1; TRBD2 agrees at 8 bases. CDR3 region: CASSFSGARNEQFF. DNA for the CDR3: TGTGCCAGCAGCTTTAGCGGGGCGCGCAATGAGCAGTTCTTC.